The TCR beta chain under discussion was sequenced for a study of T cells in Graves' hyperthyroidism and ophthalmopathy. Study results and caveats: A model using 13 V-J features told ophthalmopathy apart from stable hyperthyroidism. Most thyroid clonotypes expanded above 0.001 appeared in blood too.

Points on this clonotype: What it recognizes is unknown.

TCR beta CDR3 sequences were amplified from RNA transcripts. In the first-round RT-PCR of the TCR CDR3, the HTBI primer set was used. TCRdb recomputed calls from the multiplex PCR reads with MiXCR, one row per CDR3 protein. This sample yields around 620,000 distinct CDR3 sequences, of which around 46% are seen a single time; around 19% belongs to the top ten. The CDR3 sequence is 15 residues long. CDR1 and CDR2 from the germline V gene are SGHDT and YYEEEE. V gave up 4 bases and J gave up 4 bases; unmatched junction bases: 10. Sequenced sample: peripheral blood or thyroid tissue (not recorded which). The gene calls are TRBV5-6 and TRBJ2-5; 7 bases align to TRBD2. The TCR sequence derives from an adult woman with Graves' disease, either hyperthyroidism or ophthalmopathy (not recorded which). The CDR3 loop reads CASSQGRTGGETQYF. CDR3 coding DNA: TGTGCCAGCAGCCAGGGACGAACGGGGGGAGAGACCCAGTACTTC.